A single count supports the clone carrying this TCR beta chain. Its specificity is unknown. These data originate in a study of OX40 agonist ivuxolimab in advanced cancers. General observations from the study: CD8+ T cells showed, on average, more clonal expansion than CD4+ cells.

Sequencing was performed with immunoSEQ multiplex PCR; in TCRdb, only in-frame clones are kept and a portion is missing. The sample holds 80,000 to 100,000 clones; 90% are singletons and the top ten take around 1.6%. Autoimmune disease history or systemic immunosuppression disqualified patients. V gave up 2 bases and J gave up 1 base, with 24 bases separating them. Germline lookup yields CDR1 SGHRS and CDR2 YFSETQ. The CDR3 extends over 19 amino acids. This chain connects TRBV5-1 to TRBJ1-1, with D uncertain. The clonotype was recovered from an adult with an advanced solid tumor such as melanoma, head and neck, liver or kidney cancer. The specimen comprised CD4+ or CD8+ T cells sorted from blood, sampled in a trial of the OX40 agonist ivuxolimab. The CDR3 is CASSLTKREVLAPNTEAFF. The CDR3 DNA reads as TGCGCCAGCAGCTTAACCAAAAGAGAAGTTCTGGCGCCGAACACTGAAGCTTTCTTT.